The entry below describes one TCR beta chain. Its antigen is still unknown. Germline V lookup: CDR1 SGHNT, CDR2 YYREEE (reference sequence). The CDR3 length is 16 residues. After removal of 6 bases from V and 4 bases from J, the junction contained 15 bases not matched to a gene. These data are taken from a study of shared clonotypes between healthy human individuals. General study results and limits: About 5% of naive CD4 clonotypes were shared across a few donors. Clonotype sharing among donors, it was expected, would be affected by sequencing depth.

The method was immunoSEQ multiplex PCR; TCRdb's version includes in-frame clones alone and lacks a portion of them. The table shows nearly 1 million clones, with less than 85% occurring only once. The sample was memory CD4+ T cells sorted from blood. This sample's subset: CD45RA-negative fraction. The TCR comes from a man between 18 and 35 years old in good health. This chain uses TRBV5-4 with TRBJ1-1, with TRBD1 matching 7 bases. The CDR3 spells CASNPRAAGGGTEAFF. CDR3 in DNA: TGTGCCAGCAATCCACGCGCGGCAGGGGGAGGCACTGAAGCTTTCTTT.